This entry lists 21 T cell receptor beta chains sequenced from one sample in a study of T cells in localized non-small cell lung cancer. Profiling relied on immunoSEQ multiplex PCR, and the TCRdb table lists in-frame clones only, not all of them. The sample lists approximately 41,000 clones; just over 85% were seen once. The material was peripheral blood mononuclear cells, obtained before any cancer treatment. These receptors all come from a male donor aged 60 or over with stage II lung adenocarcinoma.

V and J are TRBV6-5 and TRBJ1-2; D ambiguous. The CDR3 length is 13 residues. The germline V gene encodes CDR1 MNHEY and CDR2 SVGAGI. The V gene lost 2 bases and the J gene lost 1 base, with 5 bases spanning the gap. The CDR3 region is CASSYTINYGYTF. CDR3 bases: TGTGCCAGCAGTTACACAATTAACTATGGCTACACCTTC.

The chain has TRBV5-5 and TRBJ1-2; no clear D gene. The CDR3 totals 14 residues. V lost 0 bases and J 8 bases, leaving 14 bases between the germline ends. From germline, CDR1 is SGHKS and CDR2 YYEKEE (reference sequence). This chain's CDR3 is CASSLGQINRGYTF. Here the CDR3 DNA reads TGTGCCAGCAGCTTGGGGCAGATAAACCGGGGCTACACCTTC.

This sequence joins TRBV9 and TRBJ2-1, with no clear D. Deletions cut 1 base from V and 9 bases from J, with 14 bases between. CDR3 length equals 14 residues. Germline V gene data show CDR1 as SGDLS and CDR2 as YYNGEE. The CDR3 DNA reads as TGTGCCAGCAGCGTACGGAGCAGGAATCCTGAGCAGTTCTTC. Encoded protein: CASSVRSRNPEQFF. Drawing the rest from reference TRBV9 and TRBJ2-1, the complete variable domain is DSGVTQTPKHLITATGQRVTLRCSPRSGDLSVYWYQQSLDQGLQFLIQYYNGEERAKGNILERFSAQQFPDLHSELNLSSLELGDSALYFCASSVRSRNPEQFFGPGTRLTVL.

This chain connects TRBV19 to TRBJ2-4, with 7 bases fitting TRBD1. Germline V gene lookup returns CDR1 LNHDA and CDR2 SQIVND (reference sequence). The CDR3 spans 13 residues. V lost 6 bases and J lost 6; bases outside the gene matches: 5. The CDR3 nucleotides read TGTGCCAGTAGCCCGAACAGGGGAAACATTCAGTACTTC. This encodes CASSPNRGNIQYF.

This rearrangement joins TRBV7-9 to TRBJ2-1; D remains unclear. The CDR3 length is 11 residues. The V gene's germline CDR1 is SEHNR and CDR2 FQNEAQ (reference sequence). Between the trimmed V and J ends, which lost 3 bases and 4 bases, there was a span of 1 base. The CDR3 DNA is TGTGCCAGCAGCTTTTACAATGAGCAGTTCTTC. Its translation is CASSFYNEQFF.

The V and J genes are TRBV6-1 and TRBJ2-5; 11 positions agree with TRBD2. With 5 bases clipped from V and 1 base from J, the junction kept 0 bases outside the gene matches. There are 14 residues in the CDR3. Germline V gene sequence: CDR1 MNHNS, CDR2 SASEGT. CDR3 in DNA: TGTGCCAGCAGTCTAGCGGGGGGCCAAGAGACCCAGTACTTC. It specifies CASSLAGGQETQYF.

J is TRBJ2-3 and V is TRBV9; the match to TRBD2 covers 11 bases. The CDR3 is made up of 15 amino acids. The junction had 2 bases not matched to a gene; V was cut back by 0 bases and J by 5 bases. From germline, CDR1 is SGDLS and CDR2 YYNGEE. CDR3 loop: CASSVETSGRDTQYF. CDR3 nucleotide sequence: TGTGCCAGCAGCGTAGAAACTAGCGGGAGAGATACGCAGTATTTT.

This clone was seen only once. This chain joins TRBV27 and TRBJ2-6; 9 bases agree with TRBD1. V lost 6 bases and J lost 2; bases outside the gene matches: 8. The CDR3 length is 17 residues. Germline V CDR1 and CDR2: MNHEY, SMNVEV (reference sequence). The chain's CDR3 is CASRPGQGEAGANVLTF. The CDR3 nucleotides read TGTGCCAGCAGACCGGGACAGGGAGAGGCTGGGGCCAACGTCCTGACTTTC.

The chain couples TRBV4-3 to TRBJ2-1; D may be TRBD2 (5 bases). The CDR3 contains 13 residues. Trimming shortened V by 4 bases and J by 6 bases, and 10 bases separated the two germline ends. Germline V CDR1 and CDR2: LGHNA, YSLEER. The CDR3 region is CASSPERSNEQFF. The CDR3 DNA follows: TGCGCCAGCAGCCCGGAGCGGAGCAATGAGCAGTTCTTC.

The CDR3 DNA reads TGTGCCAGCACCAGGGCGGGTAGCTACGAGCAGTACTTC. Translation gives CASTRAGSYEQYF. This chain joins TRBV25-1 and TRBJ2-7; possibly TRBD1 or TRBD2 for D (5 bases each). The CDR3 has 13 amino acids. V was trimmed by 7 bases and J by 3 bases, leaving 13 bases between them. Germline assignment: CDR1 MGHDK and CDR2 SYGVNS.

V usage is TRBV29-1 and J usage is TRBJ2-3; 7 positions match TRBD1. Trimming at V came to 4 bases and at J to 3 bases, leaving 7 bases not matched to a gene. Germline V gene lookup returns CDR1 SQVTM and CDR2 ANQGSEA. This CDR3 region has 14 residues. In DNA form, the CDR3 reads TGCAGCGTTGTAGGGACAGAGGTAACAGATACGCAGTATTTT. Translated: CSVVGTEVTDTQYF.

The chain links TRBV19 to TRBJ2-1, with 7 bases lining up with TRBD2. The V gene's germline CDR1 is LNHDA and CDR2 SQIVND (reference sequence). The J segment lost 0 bases and the V segment lost 0 bases, leaving 2 bases of the junction unmatched. The CDR3 sequence is 16 residues long. The CDR3 DNA reads TGTGCCAGTAGTATAGAGGCGGGAGTCTCCTACAATGAGCAGTTCTTC. Translation: CASSIEAGVSYNEQFF.

This clone was counted between two and nine times. This sequence joins TRBV19 and TRBJ1-2; 8 nucleotides line up with TRBD1. Germline loops: CDR1 LNHDA, CDR2 SQIVND (reference sequence). V was pared by 3 bases and J by 8 bases, with 20 bases of the junction left unmatched. This CDR3 has 18 amino acids. The CDR3 spells CASSIARWTGKGLTGYTF. In DNA, the CDR3 is TGTGCCAGTAGTATCGCAAGGTGGACAGGGAAAGGCCTAACGGGCTACACCTTC.

This chain links TRBV29-1 with TRBJ1-2; D is ambiguous. The CDR3 is 13 residues long. Trimming cost V 2 bases and J 4 bases, with 11 bases left between them. In germline, CDR1 is SQVTM, CDR2 ANQGSEA. This CDR3 reads CSVEILGGYGYTF. In DNA form, the CDR3 reads TGCAGCGTTGAAATCCTCGGAGGCTATGGCTACACCTTC.

The chain joins TRBV6-6 to TRBJ2-1; the match to TRBD2 covers 13 bases. Losses at the gene ends were 2 bases for V and 9 bases for J; bases not matched to a gene: 4. There are 15 residues in the CDR3. Germline lookup yields CDR1 MNHNY and CDR2 SVGAGI (reference sequence). In nucleotides, the CDR3 is TGTGCCAGCAGTTACCCGGGACTAGCGGGAAGTGAGCAGTTCTTC. Its translation is CASSYPGLAGSEQFF.

The chain employs TRBV5-1 and TRBJ2-7, with 8 nucleotides matching TRBD1. Germline V gene sequence: CDR1 SGHRS, CDR2 YFSETQ. V was pared by 7 bases and J by 4 bases, with 13 bases of the junction left unmatched. The length of the CDR3 is 15 residues. Here the CDR3 reads CASRSPGQAKYEQYF. In nucleotides, the CDR3 is TGCGCCAGCCGATCCCCGGGACAGGCAAAGTACGAGCAGTACTTC.

This clone has just one count. The rearrangement uses TRBV19 and TRBJ1-5; 8 bases are shared with TRBD1. Germline V CDR1 and CDR2: LNHDA, SQIVND (reference sequence). The CDR3 loop spans 14 amino acids. J was trimmed by 2 bases and V by 6 bases; bases with no gene match: 3. The CDR3 region is CASRAGGGNQPQHF. The CDR3 nucleotides read TGTGCCAGTAGGGCAGGGGGCGGCAATCAGCCCCAGCATTTT.

The chain links TRBV6-6 to TRBJ2-1; the match to TRBD2 covers 12 bases. J lost 9 bases, V lost 7 bases, and 10 bases had no gene match. CDR1 is MNHNY and CDR2 is SVGAGI in the germline V gene (reference sequence). This CDR3 contains 15 residues. The CDR3 nucleotides read TGTGCCAGCAACTCACTAGCGGGAGGAGTCGGTGAGCAGTTCTTC. The encoded protein is CASNSLAGGVGEQFF.

The chain joins TRBV4-3 to TRBJ1-5; D gene uncertain. Germline CDR1 is LGHNA and CDR2 is YSLEER. Trimming shortened V by 3 bases and J by 4 bases, and 7 bases separated the two germline ends. The CDR3 is 13 amino acids. As DNA, the CDR3 is TGCGCCAGCAGCCAGGGTACGAATCAGCCCCAGCATTTT. Translated, it gives CASSQGTNQPQHF.

V usage is TRBV28 and J usage is TRBJ2-5; no definite D call. V lost 3 bases, J lost 6 bases, and 20 bases lay in between. The CDR3 spans 16 residues. Germline CDR1 is MDHEN and CDR2 is SYDVKM. CDR3 sequence: CASSFAPRAKGKTQYF. Written as DNA, the CDR3 is TGTGCCAGCAGTTTCGCCCCCCGGGCTAAGGGCAAGACCCAGTACTTC.

About this clone: This specimen includes other DNA sequences encoding the same CDR3. CDR3 in DNA: TGTGCCAGCAGCCCACCTCTGGAGCGGGAGGCTAATGAGCAGTTCTTC. This sequence encodes CASSPPLEREANEQFF. The chain uses TRBV7-9 and TRBJ2-1; 9 bases map to TRBD2. The germline CDR1 and CDR2 sequences are SEHNR and FQNEAQ (reference sequence). J gave up 7 bases and V 5 bases, and 12 bases lay outside the gene matches. CDR3 size: 16 residues.